The clone carrying this T cell receptor beta chain occurred once. Measured with immunoSEQ multiplex PCR; TCRdb has only the in-frame clones, and not every one. This sample has 75,000 to 90,000 clones, with about 88% found just once. The V gene lost 3 bases and the J gene lost 2 bases, with 16 bases spanning the gap. In germline, CDR1 is SGHDT, CDR2 YYEEEE. CDR3 length equals 16 residues. The data are from a study of blood T cell repertoires in COVID-19. The sample consisted of peripheral blood. The chain links TRBV5-6 to TRBJ2-3; tentative D call: TRBD1 (6 bases). The receptor was derived from a man older than 75 with active or convalescent COVID-19. The CDR3 loop is CASSSYRQASTDTQYF. DNA for the CDR3: TGTGCCAGCAGCTCGTATAGACAGGCTTCCACAGATACGCAGTATTTT.